These T cell receptor beta chains were read from a single sample in a study of shared clonotypes between healthy human individuals. Clones were read by immunoSEQ multiplex PCR, and TCRdb kept only the in-frame ones, dropping some. This table holds about 610,000 clones, around 96% found once. Sequencing was carried out using naive CD8+ T cells sorted from blood. These receptors originate from a woman aged 25-40 years in good health. The CDR3 runs from the conserved cysteine through the conserved F or W. Each record gives: clone size, D gene, V gene, J gene, CDR3 protein, CDR3 DNA. The D gene is left open where the match is weak. A clone size is listed for some rows: how often the clone was seen (once, few, many), or a class if it is expanded.

abundance: NA; d_gene: NA; v_gene: TRBV6-1; j_gene: TRBJ2-2; CDR3aa: CASSERTGGTSQTGELFF; CDR3nt: TGTGCCAGCAGTGAGAGGACAGGCGGGACTAGTCAGACCGGGGAGCTGTTTTTT
abundance: NA; d_gene: NA; v_gene: TRBV5-1; j_gene: TRBJ1-1; CDR3aa: CASSLEGLTDNTEAFF; CDR3nt: TGCGCCAGCAGCTTGGAGGGCCTGACCGACAACACTGAAGCTTTCTTT
abundance: once; d_gene: NA; v_gene: TRBV9; j_gene: TRBJ2-7; CDR3aa: CASSVGGLTLDEQYF; CDR3nt: TGTGCCAGCAGCGTAGGCGGGTTAACTTTGGACGAGCAGTACTTC
abundance: NA; d_gene: TRBD2; v_gene: TRBV7-9; j_gene: TRBJ2-1; CDR3aa: CASSVMLTRTSGTYNEQFF; CDR3nt: TGTGCCAGCAGCGTAATGCTGACTCGGACTAGCGGGACATACAATGAGCAGTTCTTC
abundance: NA; d_gene: NA; v_gene: TRBV28; j_gene: TRBJ1-2; CDR3aa: CASRYRVRVNYGYTF; CDR3nt: TGTGCCAGCAGGTACAGGGTTCGGGTCAACTATGGCTACACCTTC
abundance: NA; d_gene: TRBD1; v_gene: TRBV27; j_gene: TRBJ2-1; CDR3aa: CASSFIGQGTDEQFF; CDR3nt: TGTGCCAGCAGTTTCATCGGACAGGGGACGGATGAGCAGTTCTTC
abundance: NA; d_gene: TRBD1; v_gene: TRBV5-1; j_gene: TRBJ1-4; CDR3aa: CASSKSGTENEKLFF; CDR3nt: TGCGCCAGCAGCAAATCCGGGACAGAAAATGAAAAACTGTTTTTT
abundance: NA; d_gene: NA; v_gene: TRBV11-2; j_gene: TRBJ2-2; CDR3aa: CASSLVGNTGELFF; CDR3nt: TGTGCCAGCAGCTTAGTGGGGAACACCGGGGAGCTGTTTTTT
abundance: NA; d_gene: NA; v_gene: TRBV21-1; j_gene: TRBJ1-2; CDR3aa: CASSKEEGGAANYGYTF; CDR3nt: TGTGCCAGCAGCAAAGAGGAAGGGGGTGCCGCGAACTATGGCTACACCTTC
abundance: once; d_gene: NA; v_gene: TRBV5-1; j_gene: TRBJ2-1; CDR3aa: CASSSERVSYNEQFF; CDR3nt: TGCGCCAGCAGCTCGGAAAGGGTCTCCTACAATGAGCAGTTCTTC
abundance: NA; d_gene: NA; v_gene: TRBV13; j_gene: TRBJ1-6; CDR3aa: CASSLGPSNSPLHF; CDR3nt: TGTGCCAGCAGCTTAGGCCCCAGTAATTCACCCCTCCACTTT
abundance: once; d_gene: NA; v_gene: TRBV10-3; j_gene: TRBJ2-5; CDR3aa: CAISEDLQETQYF; CDR3nt: TGTGCCATCAGTGAAGACTTACAAGAGACCCAGTACTTC
abundance: NA; d_gene: TRBD1; v_gene: TRBV4-1; j_gene: TRBJ1-1; CDR3aa: CASSQDRTGVEAFF; CDR3nt: TGCGCCAGCAGCCAAGACCGGACAGGGGTTGAAGCTTTCTTT
abundance: NA; d_gene: NA; v_gene: TRBV7-7; j_gene: TRBJ2-3; CDR3aa: CASSMFGDTDTQYF; CDR3nt: TGTGCCAGCAGCATGTTCGGGGACACAGATACGCAGTATTTT
abundance: NA; d_gene: NA; v_gene: TRBV4-1; j_gene: TRBJ2-3; CDR3aa: CASSQEETAGTDTQYF; CDR3nt: TGCGCCAGCAGCCAAGAAGAGACTGCAGGAACAGATACGCAGTATTTT
abundance: once; d_gene: NA; v_gene: TRBV29-1; j_gene: TRBJ2-7; CDR3aa: CSVVPQGGSYEQYF; CDR3nt: TGCAGCGTTGTCCCACAGGGGGGGTCGTACGAGCAGTACTTC
abundance: once; d_gene: NA; v_gene: TRBV28; j_gene: TRBJ2-2; CDR3aa: CASRPIGENTGELFF; CDR3nt: TGTGCCAGCAGGCCGATAGGGGAAAACACCGGGGAGCTGTTTTTT
abundance: NA; d_gene: NA; v_gene: TRBV7-2; j_gene: TRBJ2-7; CDR3aa: CASSLDREFEQYF; CDR3nt: TGTGCCAGCAGCTTAGATCGGGAGTTCGAGCAGTACTTC
abundance: NA; d_gene: NA; v_gene: TRBV19; j_gene: TRBJ2-1; CDR3aa: CASSMKVGSETAIYNEQFF; CDR3nt: TGTGCCAGTAGTATGAAGGTTGGGTCCGAGACAGCGATCTACAATGAGCAGTTCTTC
abundance: NA; d_gene: NA; v_gene: TRBV7-2; j_gene: TRBJ2-7; CDR3aa: CASSLWQSGYEQYF; CDR3nt: TGTGCCAGCAGCTTATGGCAGAGTGGCTACGAGCAGTACTTC
abundance: NA; d_gene: TRBD1; v_gene: TRBV23-1; j_gene: TRBJ2-4; CDR3aa: CASSPLRDRGLPLAKNIQYF; CDR3nt: TGCGCCAGCAGTCCCCTCCGGGACAGGGGCCTTCCTCTAGCCAAAAACATTCAGTACTTC
abundance: NA; d_gene: NA; v_gene: TRBV27; j_gene: TRBJ2-7; CDR3aa: CASSLGVSTSWDEQYF; CDR3nt: TGTGCCAGCAGTTTGGGGGTGAGCACTAGCTGGGACGAGCAGTACTTC
abundance: NA; d_gene: NA; v_gene: TRBV7-2; j_gene: TRBJ2-7; CDR3aa: CASSLGILYYEQYF; CDR3nt: TGTGCCAGCAGCTTAGGAATCTTATACTACGAGCAGTACTTC
abundance: NA; d_gene: TRBD2; v_gene: TRBV6-5; j_gene: TRBJ2-1; CDR3aa: CASSSAGGDEQFF; CDR3nt: TGTGCCAGCAGTAGCGCGGGAGGGGATGAGCAGTTCTTC
abundance: NA; d_gene: NA; v_gene: TRBV5-8; j_gene: TRBJ1-4; CDR3aa: CASSLARGADEKLFF; CDR3nt: TGTGCCAGCAGCTTGGCCCGGGGAGCTGATGAAAAACTGTTTTTT
abundance: NA; d_gene: TRBD1; v_gene: TRBV28; j_gene: TRBJ1-5; CDR3aa: CASSFMDRGSNQPQHF; CDR3nt: TGTGCCAGCAGTTTTATGGACAGGGGGAGCAATCAGCCCCAGCATTTT
abundance: NA; d_gene: TRBD2; v_gene: TRBV28; j_gene: TRBJ2-4; CDR3aa: CASSFLAGGPGRNIQYF; CDR3nt: TGTGCCAGCAGTTTTCTAGCGGGAGGGCCGGGTAGAAACATTCAGTACTTC
abundance: NA; d_gene: NA; v_gene: TRBV9; j_gene: TRBJ2-7; CDR3aa: CASSPGASYEQYF; CDR3nt: TGTGCCTCCTCACCCGGGGCCTCCTACGAGCAGTACTTC
abundance: NA; d_gene: NA; v_gene: TRBV19; j_gene: TRBJ1-1; CDR3aa: CASMIMAGEGTEAFF; CDR3nt: TGTGCCAGTATGATTATGGCAGGGGAAGGCACTGAAGCTTTCTTT
abundance: NA; d_gene: TRBD2; v_gene: TRBV12-5; j_gene: TRBJ2-1; CDR3aa: CASGFGTSGIEQFF; CDR3nt: TGTGCTAGTGGTTTCGGGACTAGCGGAATAGAGCAGTTCTTC
abundance: NA; d_gene: TRBD1; v_gene: TRBV27; j_gene: TRBJ1-5; CDR3aa: CASSLVGQSNQPQHF; CDR3nt: TGTGCCAGCAGCCTGGTGGGACAGAGTAATCAGCCCCAGCATTTT
abundance: NA; d_gene: NA; v_gene: TRBV28; j_gene: TRBJ1-4; CDR3aa: CASSSLQGGSEKLFF; CDR3nt: TGTGCCAGCAGTTCACTACAGGGCGGGAGTGAAAAACTGTTTTTT
abundance: NA; d_gene: NA; v_gene: TRBV19; j_gene: TRBJ1-2; CDR3aa: CASSIEDHLDGAYGYTF; CDR3nt: TGTGCCAGTAGTATAGAGGACCATCTAGACGGAGCGTATGGCTACACCTTC
abundance: NA; d_gene: TRBD1; v_gene: TRBV5-8; j_gene: TRBJ1-3; CDR3aa: CASSFSVQTGERGNTIYF; CDR3nt: TGTGCCAGCAGCTTTTCGGTACAGACAGGGGAACGTGGAAACACCATATATTTT
abundance: NA; d_gene: TRBD2; v_gene: TRBV28; j_gene: TRBJ2-7; CDR3aa: CASSPSRLAGGPRSSYEQYF; CDR3nt: TGTGCCAGCAGCCCATCCCGACTAGCGGGAGGCCCGAGGAGCTCCTACGAGCAGTACTTC
abundance: NA; d_gene: NA; v_gene: TRBV5-5; j_gene: TRBJ2-7; CDR3aa: CASSLTGITYEQYF; CDR3nt: TGTGCCAGCAGCTTAACAGGTATTACCTACGAGCAGTACTTC
abundance: once; d_gene: TRBD2; v_gene: TRBV28; j_gene: TRBJ2-1; CDR3aa: CASSLGSGRALGRNEQFF; CDR3nt: TGTGCCAGCAGTTTAGGTAGCGGGAGGGCCCTGGGGCGAAATGAGCAGTTCTTC
abundance: NA; d_gene: NA; v_gene: TRBV11-2; j_gene: TRBJ1-1; CDR3aa: CASSLGGGRRMNTEAFF; CDR3nt: TGTGCCAGCAGCTTAGGGGGGGGGAGAAGAATGAACACTGAAGCTTTCTTT
abundance: NA; d_gene: NA; v_gene: TRBV7-6; j_gene: TRBJ2-3; CDR3aa: CASSPTTDTQYF; CDR3nt: TGTGCCAGCAGCCCGACCACAGATACGCAGTATTTT
abundance: NA; d_gene: TRBD2; v_gene: TRBV5-6; j_gene: TRBJ2-1; CDR3aa: CASSLELAGGYNEQFF; CDR3nt: TGTGCCAGCAGCTTGGAATTAGCGGGAGGGTACAATGAGCAGTTCTTC
abundance: NA; d_gene: NA; v_gene: TRBV6-1; j_gene: TRBJ2-7; CDR3aa: CASRPLDAGPYEQYF; CDR3nt: TGTGCCAGCAGGCCCCTCGATGCGGGACCCTACGAGCAGTACTTC
abundance: NA; d_gene: TRBD1; v_gene: TRBV7-8; j_gene: TRBJ2-7; CDR3aa: CASSEGTARHEQYF; CDR3nt: TGTGCCAGCAGCGAAGGGACAGCCCGCCACGAGCAGTACTTC
abundance: NA; d_gene: TRBD2; v_gene: TRBV13; j_gene: TRBJ2-3; CDR3aa: CASSLTLADDTQYF; CDR3nt: TGTGCCAGCAGCTTAACACTAGCGGACGATACGCAGTATTTT
abundance: NA; d_gene: NA; v_gene: TRBV27; j_gene: TRBJ2-1; CDR3aa: CASSWTPSYNEQFF; CDR3nt: TGTGCCAGCAGTTGGACTCCGTCCTACAATGAGCAGTTCTTC
abundance: NA; d_gene: TRBD1; v_gene: TRBV27; j_gene: TRBJ1-3; CDR3aa: CASSVTGATGNTIYF; CDR3nt: TGTGCCAGCAGTGTGACAGGGGCCACTGGAAACACCATATATTTT
abundance: NA; d_gene: NA; v_gene: TRBV19; j_gene: TRBJ2-6; CDR3aa: CASSISEYSGANVLTF; CDR3nt: TGTGCCAGTAGTATCTCAGAATACTCTGGGGCCAACGTCCTGACTTTC
abundance: NA; d_gene: NA; v_gene: TRBV4-2; j_gene: TRBJ2-5; CDR3aa: CASSLEGVETQYF; CDR3nt: TGTGCCAGCAGCTTGGAAGGGGTGGAGACCCAGTACTTC
abundance: NA; d_gene: NA; v_gene: TRBV15; j_gene: TRBJ1-5; CDR3aa: CATSRTYTSNQPQHF; CDR3nt: TGTGCCACCAGCAGAACCTACACCAGCAATCAGCCCCAGCATTTT
abundance: NA; d_gene: TRBD1; v_gene: TRBV4-1; j_gene: TRBJ2-1; CDR3aa: CASSQAGQKTYNEQFF; CDR3nt: TGCGCCAGCAGCCAAGCGGGACAGAAAACCTACAATGAGCAGTTCTTC